Listed here are 21 T cell receptor beta chains from one sample, sequenced in a study of blood T cell repertoires in COVID-19. Assay: immunoSEQ multiplex PCR; the TCRdb copy retains only in-frame clones and omits some. Among some 350,000 clones listed, about 87% were seen once. The sequenced sample consisted of PBMCs or T cells enriched from blood (not recorded which). The receptors come from a woman aged 30 to 39 who had recovered from COVID-19.

The chain combines TRBV4-1 with TRBJ1-6; 7 nucleotides agree with TRBD1. CDR3 length: 17 residues. Germline V gives CDR1 MGHRA, CDR2 YSYEKL. The J segment lost 7 bases and the V segment lost 0 bases, leaving 9 bases of the junction unmatched. In DNA, the CDR3 is TGCGCCAGCAGCCAAGAGGGAAGGGGGCCGCGAAATTCACCCCTCCACTTT. Translation gives CASSQEGRGPRNSPLHF.

The chain combines TRBV18 with TRBJ1-1; D not resolved. Trimming removed 1 base at V and 5 bases at J, with 8 bases between. The CDR3 spans 13 residues. CDR1 and CDR2 from the germline V gene are KGHSH and LQKENI. The CDR3 loop reads CASSPLSQTEAFF. As DNA, the CDR3 is TGTGCCAGCTCACCACTCAGTCAGACTGAAGCTTTCTTT.

The V and J genes are TRBV11-1 and TRBJ1-3; D may be TRBD1 (6 bases). Trimming pared 5 bases from V and 0 bases from J, leaving 14 bases between. The CDR3 runs to 16 residues. Germline CDR1 SGHAT, CDR2 FQDESV (reference sequence). CDR3 residues: CASSQGHLSSGNTIYF. The DNA for the CDR3 is TGTGCCAGCAGCCAGGGACACCTGAGCTCTGGAAACACCATATATTTT.

The chain recombines TRBV2 with TRBJ1-6; 10 positions match TRBD1. Germline CDR1 is SNHLY and CDR2 is FYNNEI. With 3 bases clipped from V and 9 bases from J, the junction kept 5 bases outside the gene matches. CDR3 length equals 15 residues. CDR3 DNA: TGTGCCAGCAGTGAGGGACAGGGGCGAGGTTCACCCCTCCACTTT. Its protein product is CASSEGQGRGSPLHF.

V is TRBV6-4 and J is TRBJ2-3; D gene ambiguous. The CDR3 loop spans 13 amino acids. The V gene's germline CDR1 is MRHNA and CDR2 SNTAGT. Trimming took off 6 bases at V and 6 bases at J, with 13 bases between the two ends. In DNA, the CDR3 is TGTGCCAGCAGCGTGTCCGGGTTTGATACGCAGTATTTT. Protein sequence: CASSVSGFDTQYF.

This chain joins TRBV19 and TRBJ1-1, with D perhaps matching TRBD1 (6 bases). The V gene lost 0 bases and the J gene lost 6 bases, with 14 bases spanning the gap. There are 15 residues in the CDR3. Germline V CDR1 and CDR2: LNHDA, SQIVND (reference sequence). The DNA of the CDR3 is TGTGCCAGTAGTATAGATCAAGGGGGTAGATCTGAAGCTTTCTTT. It codes for CASSIDQGGRSEAFF.

This chain joins TRBV6-5 and TRBJ2-7, with TRBD2 matching 9 bases. The CDR3 is 14 amino acids. V shed 2 bases, J shed 9 bases, and the junction held 8 bases outside the gene matches. Per germline, CDR1 MNHEY and CDR2 SVGAGI. As DNA, the CDR3 is TGTGCCAGCAGTTACCGGCTAGCGGGGTATAGGCAGTACTTC. Residues: CASSYRLAGYRQYF.

This chain joins TRBV5-4 and TRBJ1-5; 7 bases map to TRBD1. There are 16 residues in the CDR3. Germline CDR1 reads SGHNT; CDR2 reads YYREEE (reference sequence). V lost 4 bases to trimming and J lost 9 bases; unmatched junction nucleotides: 16. For the CDR3, the DNA is TGTGCCAGCAGCCCCCGGGACAGCTTACAAGTTCGGCCCCAGCATTTT. It translates to CASSPRDSLQVRPQHF.

The V call is TRBV15, the J call TRBJ1-3; no clear D gene. The CDR3 extends over 13 amino acids. The ends were cut back, 2 bases at V and 4 bases at J, with 6 bases in the middle. CDR1 LNHNV and CDR2 YYDKDF come from the germline V gene (reference sequence). This chain's CDR3 is CATSRSLGNTIYF. CDR3 DNA: TGTGCCACCAGCAGATCTCTCGGAAACACCATATATTTT.

This chain links TRBV28 with TRBJ2-1; 10 nucleotides match TRBD2. The CDR3 spans 15 residues. CDR1 MDHEN and CDR2 SYDVKM come from the germline V gene. The V gene end was trimmed by 4 bases and the J gene end by 4 bases; junction bases not matched to a gene: 4. The CDR3 DNA follows: TGTGCCAGCAGTTCGATAGCGGGGGGATACAATGAGCAGTTCTTC. Its protein is CASSSIAGGYNEQFF.

This chain uses TRBV11-2 with TRBJ2-4; D ambiguous. V dropped 4 bases and J dropped 1 base, with 20 bases sitting between them. Germline V gene sequence: CDR1 SGHAT, CDR2 FQNNGV. The length of the CDR3 is 18 residues. This CDR3 is CASSSRLVPLMAKNIQYF. CDR3 bases: TGTGCCAGCAGCTCAAGACTCGTACCGTTAATGGCCAAAAACATTCAGTACTTC.

The chain uses TRBV4-2 and TRBJ1-1; weak D call: TRBD1 (6 bases). Germline CDR1 is LGHNA and CDR2 is YNFKEQ. Trimming stripped 2 bases from V and 0 bases from J, with 10 bases between. CDR3 length: 15 amino acids. CDR3 sequence: CASSQQTGMNTEAFF. The CDR3 nucleotides are TGTGCCAGCAGCCAACAAACAGGGATGAACACTGAAGCTTTCTTT.

The count of this clone is one. The chain carries TRBV15 and TRBJ2-7, with 9 bases lining up with TRBD2. This CDR3 has 16 amino acids. The germline V gene encodes CDR1 LNHNV and CDR2 YYDKDF (reference sequence). V dropped 0 bases and J dropped 5; count of bases not matched to a gene: 8. CDR3 residues: CATSRDRREGVDEQYF. In DNA, the CDR3 is TGTGCCACCAGCAGAGATAGGCGGGAGGGGGTCGACGAGCAGTACTTC.

V usage is TRBV5-4 and J usage is TRBJ2-3, with 11 bases aligning to TRBD2. CDR1 SGHNT and CDR2 YYREEE come from the germline V gene (reference sequence). The CDR3 totals 17 residues. V was clipped by 5 bases and J by 3 bases; unmatched bases: 11. The CDR3: CASRPELAGVGTDTQYF. CDR3 sequence (DNA): TGTGCCAGCAGACCCGAACTAGCGGGGGTTGGGACAGATACGCAGTATTTT.

The chain is built from TRBV19 and TRBJ1-2, with TRBD1 matching 7 bases. The trim removed 5 bases at V and 6 bases at J, leaving 12 bases unmatched. Germline V gives CDR1 LNHDA, CDR2 SQIVND (reference sequence). The CDR3 is made up of 15 amino acids. CDR3 bases: TGTGCCAGTAGTTCCAGTCTGACAGGGACGAATGGCTACACCTTC. It codes for CASSSSLTGTNGYTF. Together with reference TRBV19 and TRBJ1-2, the CDR3 gives the full variable domain: DGGITQSPKYLFRKEGQNVTLSCEQNLNHDAMYWYRQDPGQGLRLIYYSQIVNDFQKGDIAEGYSVSREKKESFPLTVTSAQKNPTAFYLCASSSSLTGTNGYTFGSGTRLTVV.

This chain connects TRBV28 to TRBJ1-4, with a tentative D call TRBD1 (5 bases). The V end lost 8 bases, the J end lost 5 bases, and 21 bases lay between the germline ends. Germline loops: CDR1 MDHEN, CDR2 SYDVKM. The CDR3 consists of 16 residues. The DNA for the CDR3 is TGTGCCAGCTTCACCCGTGCAAGGGGAGGGAATGAAAAACTGTTTTTT. Translated: CASFTRARGGNEKLFF.

J is TRBJ2-2 and V is TRBV7-2; the match to TRBD1 covers 9 bases. With 5 bases clipped from V and 1 base from J, the junction kept 8 bases outside the gene matches. This CDR3 contains 17 residues. The germline V gene encodes CDR1 SGHTA and CDR2 FQGNSA. CDR3: CASSKITGQGNTGELFF. The DNA for the CDR3 is TGTGCCAGCAGCAAGATAACGGGACAGGGGAACACCGGGGAGCTGTTTTTT.

The rearrangement uses TRBV11-1 and TRBJ2-7; 10 bases fit TRBD1. With V trimmed by 3 bases and J by 2 bases, 4 bases remained unmatched. CDR3 length: 15 residues. Germline V CDR1 and CDR2: SGHAT, FQDESV (reference sequence). CDR3 region: CASSLGQGPTYEQYF. The CDR3 coding sequence is TGTGCCAGCAGCTTGGGACAGGGGCCAACCTACGAGCAGTACTTC. Full variable domain (remainder filled in from reference TRBV11-1 and TRBJ2-7): EAEVAQSPRYKITEKSQAVAFWCDPISGHATLYWYRQILGQGPELLVQFQDESVVDDSQLPKDRFSAERLKGVDSTLKIQPAELGDSAMYLCASSLGQGPTYEQYFGPGTRLTVT.

CDR3 in DNA: TGTGCCAGCAGTAACCCGACACTTGGGCATCAGCCCCAGCATTTT. It is translated as CASSNPTLGHQPQHF. This rearrangement joins TRBV28 to TRBJ1-5; no clear D. The CDR3 is made up of 15 amino acids. Trimming took 5 bases from V and 5 from J, leaving 16 bases between them. Germline-derived CDR1 and CDR2 are MDHEN and SYDVKM. The full variable domain, completed using reference TRBV28 and TRBJ1-5, is DVKVTQSSRYLVKRTGEKVFLECVQDMDHENMFWYRQDPGLGLRLIYFSYDVKMKEKGDIPEGYSVSREKKERFSLILESASTNQTSMYLCASSNPTLGHQPQHFGDGTRLSIL.

V usage is TRBV10-3 and J usage is TRBJ2-2; unclear D gene. Per the germline V gene, CDR1 is ENHRY and CDR2 is SYGVKD. The CDR3 has 11 residues. V gave up 3 bases and J gave up 11 bases, with 7 bases separating them. The CDR3 region has the DNA TGTGCCATCAGTGAAACAGCCGAGCTGTTTTTT. Its translation: CAISETAELFF.

The chain joins TRBV19 to TRBJ2-2; D unclear. V gave up 6 bases and J gave up 6 bases, with 20 bases separating them. Germline V gives CDR1 LNHDA, CDR2 SQIVND (reference sequence). The CDR3 is made up of 16 amino acids. Here the CDR3 reads CASRGPGLSRSGELFF. The DNA of the CDR3 is TGTGCCAGTAGGGGTCCGGGTCTCAGCCGGTCCGGGGAGCTGTTTTTT.